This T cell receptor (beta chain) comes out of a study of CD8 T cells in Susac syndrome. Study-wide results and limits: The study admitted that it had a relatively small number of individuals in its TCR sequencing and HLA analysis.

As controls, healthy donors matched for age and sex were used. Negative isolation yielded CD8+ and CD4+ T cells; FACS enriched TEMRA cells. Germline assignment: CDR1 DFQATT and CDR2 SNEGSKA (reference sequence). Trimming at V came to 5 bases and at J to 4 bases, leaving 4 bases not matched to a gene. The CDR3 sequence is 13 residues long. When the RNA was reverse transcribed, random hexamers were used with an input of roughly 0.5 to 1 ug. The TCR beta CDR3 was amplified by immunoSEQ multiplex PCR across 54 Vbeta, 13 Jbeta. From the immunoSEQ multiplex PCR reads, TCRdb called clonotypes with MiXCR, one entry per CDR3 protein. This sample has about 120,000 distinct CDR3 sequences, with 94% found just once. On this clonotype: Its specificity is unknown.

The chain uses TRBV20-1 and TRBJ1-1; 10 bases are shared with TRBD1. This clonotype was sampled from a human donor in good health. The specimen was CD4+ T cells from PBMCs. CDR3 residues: CSAGQGVLTEAFF. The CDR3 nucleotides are TGCAGTGCTGGACAGGGGGTGCTCACTGAAGCTTTCTTT.